The TCR beta chain under discussion was sequenced for a study of blood T cell repertoires in COVID-19. Overall study: The United States, Italy and Spain were the sources of the acute and convalescent COVID-19 samples. Sources were T cells, B-cell-depleted T cells, or PBMCs; the material itself was cDNA or gDNA.

In the source study's methods: Amplification with reference gene primers provided the estimates of nucleated cell counts. Libraries were prepared by immunoSEQ multiplex PCR; TCRdb keeps only in-frame clonotypes and omits some of them. Clone size and the V and J calls come from that table; the DNA yielded D and trimming. The table includes about 260,000 clones, around nine tenths detected once. Of note for this clone: Mismatch with germline at one junction end may stem from a read error.

Patients at the Seattle site were enrolled during active infection and followed longitudinally. The germline gives CDR1 WNHNN, CDR2 SYGVQD (reference sequence). CDR3 size: 16 residues. Material for sequencing was peripheral blood. This clonotype originated in a woman aged 25 to 45 with COVID-19, enrolled during active disease. This chain connects TRBV10-1 to TRBJ2-3; D might be TRBD2 (5 bases). The CDR3 bases are TGCGCCACCAGTCAAAGCGTAGCGACGAGCACAGATACGCAGTATTTT. Translating gives CATSQSVATSTDTQYF.